The entry below gives a single TCR beta chain sequence along with its context. This record belongs to a study of blood T cell repertoires in COVID-19. The overall study: The samples span acute and convalescent COVID-19 from the United States, Italy and Spain. Sample material is recorded as cDNA or gDNA derived from T cells, B-cell-depleted T cells, or PBMCs.

Germline V gene sequence: CDR1 MDHEN, CDR2 SYDVKM. With 10 bases removed from V and 2 bases from J, the gap between germline ends came to 21 bases. The CDR3 has 16 residues. As processed by the authors: The authors estimated nucleated cell counts from reference gene primer amplification. The data were produced by immunoSEQ multiplex PCR, yet TCRdb's version contains in-frame clones alone and is incomplete. That table furnishes V, J and clone size, whereas the DNA furnished D and trimming. The profile shows under 200,000 clones, almost 85% of them singletons. The sequenced sample was peripheral blood. The TCR comes from a man aged 18 to 29 with active or convalescent COVID-19. V usage is TRBV28 and J usage is TRBJ1-5, with a possible D match to TRBD1 (5 bases). The CDR3 DNA sequence: TGTGCCACCTCAGACCCCCGCGCGGGGGGCAATCAGCCCCAGCATTTT. Translating it yields CATSDPRAGGNQPQHF.